The 17 T cell receptor beta chains presented below share a single source sample, sequenced in a study of cytomegalovirus exposure and HLA in healthy donors. Use of 60 Vbeta and 13 Jbeta primers characterized the PCR. Profiled with immunoSEQ multiplex PCR; TCRdb holds only in-frame clones, not every one. The table has 130,000 or so clones, 65% to 90% seen once. The sequenced sample consisted of PBMCs. These receptors originate from a woman younger than 30 in good health and CMV-seropositive.

The chain links TRBV7-9 to TRBJ2-5, with a tentative D call TRBD1 (6 bases). The CDR3 sequence is 14 residues long. Trimming cost V 5 bases and J 3 bases, with 13 bases left between them. Per germline, CDR1 SEHNR and CDR2 FQNEAQ (reference sequence). CDR3 residues: CASSHGQNEETQYF. The CDR3 coding sequence is TGTGCCAGCAGCCATGGACAGAATGAAGAGACCCAGTACTTC.

The J gene is TRBJ2-7, the V gene TRBV7-9, with TRBD1 matching over 8 bases. The CDR3 extends over 16 amino acids. With V trimmed by 1 base and J by 2 bases, 7 bases remained unmatched. CDR1 SEHNR and CDR2 FQNEAQ come from the germline V gene (reference sequence). The CDR3 coding sequence is TGTGCCAGCAGCTTAGGGACAGGGCGACCGGCCTACGAGCAGTACTTC. Encoded protein: CASSLGTGRPAYEQYF.

About this clone itself: Germline is not matched at one junction end, which may reflect a read error. The rearrangement links TRBV7-9 to TRBJ1-2; no firm D call. CDR3 length: 13 residues. Germline V gene sequence: CDR1 SEHNR, CDR2 FQNEAQ (reference sequence). CDR3: CSSSPGEVYGYTF. CDR3 DNA: TGTTCCAGCAGCCCCGGGGAGGTCTATGGCTACACCTTC.

The chain is built from TRBV9 and TRBJ2-1; D is uncertain. With 3 bases removed from V and 1 base from J, the gap between germline ends came to 5 bases. There are 13 residues in the CDR3. The germline V gene has CDR1 SGDLS and CDR2 YYNGEE. The CDR3 bases are TGTGCCAGCAGCGCCAGGTCCTACAATGAGCAGTTCTTC. This encodes CASSARSYNEQFF.

This rearrangement joins TRBV7-6 to TRBJ2-7; 7 nucleotides match TRBD1. Germline V gives CDR1 SGHVS, CDR2 FNYEAQ. J was trimmed by 0 bases and V by 4 bases; bases with no gene match: 3. The CDR3 loop spans 14 amino acids. This CDR3 is CASSSGQSSYEQYF. In nucleotides, the CDR3 is TGTGCCAGCAGCTCGGGACAGAGCTCCTACGAGCAGTACTTC.

This chain links TRBV6-5 with TRBJ1-1; TRBD1 matches at 8 bases. CDR1 and CDR2 from the germline V gene are MNHEY and SVGAGI. V trimming: 0 bases; J trimming: 3 bases; junction bases outside the gene matches: 3. The CDR3 covers 15 residues. This CDR3 reads CASSYSGQGDTEAFF. The CDR3 nucleotides are TGTGCCAGCAGTTACTCAGGACAGGGAGACACTGAAGCTTTCTTT.

The chain recombines TRBV15 with TRBJ2-7, with 9 positions matching TRBD1. Germline V lookup: CDR1 LNHNV, CDR2 YYDKDF (reference sequence). This CDR3 has 16 residues. Unmatched junction bases numbered 6, after V lost 1 base and J lost 2 bases. CDR3 DNA sequence: TGTGCCACCAGCAGAGGGACAGGGGATGAGACCTACGAGCAGTACTTC. Its translation is CATSRGTGDETYEQYF.

V usage is TRBV5-1 and J usage is TRBJ2-6; TRBD2 matches 13 bases. Germline CDR1 reads SGHRS; CDR2 reads YFSETQ. The CDR3 is 22 amino acids. J lost 3 bases, V lost 4 bases, and 19 bases had no gene match. The CDR3 region has the DNA TGCGCCAGCAGCCCTGGATGGGAGGTCTCGGGACTAGCGGGGTTTGGGGCCAACGTCCTGACTTTC. It encodes CASSPGWEVSGLAGFGANVLTF.

This rearrangement joins TRBV6-1 to TRBJ1-4; 7 bases fit TRBD1. Germline CDR1 reads MNHNS; CDR2 reads SASEGT. This CDR3 region has 13 residues. Trimming removed 4 bases from V and 8 bases from J; junction bases left unmatched: 4. The CDR3 loop is CASSVPGQEKLFF. In DNA, the CDR3 is TGTGCCAGCAGTGTTCCGGGACAGGAAAAACTGTTTTTT.

V and J are TRBV4-1 and TRBJ1-2; D is ambiguous. Germline CDR1 reads MGHRA; CDR2 reads YSYEKL. V was pared by 0 bases and J by 8 bases, with 10 bases between. The CDR3 is 13 amino acids. The CDR3 here is CASSQDSGIGYTF. The CDR3 nucleotides read TGCGCCAGCAGCCAAGATTCGGGGATCGGCTACACCTTC.

CDR3 amino acids: CASSLERWAGELFF. CDR3 nucleotides: TGTGCCAGCAGCTTAGAGCGGTGGGCCGGGGAGCTGTTTTTT. The chain uses TRBV11-2 and TRBJ2-2, with unresolved D. This CDR3 spans 14 amino acids. V was shortened by 0 bases and J by 6 bases, with 8 bases between the two germline ends. Per germline, CDR1 SGHAT and CDR2 FQNNGV.

V gene TRBV6-6 combines with J gene TRBJ2-1; no clear D. V was cut by 4 bases and J by 0 bases, with 10 bases left in between. Germline CDR1 reads MNHNY; CDR2 reads SVGAGI (reference sequence). This CDR3 has 15 residues. For the CDR3, the DNA is TGTGCCAGCAGTTCTTCCAGGCTCTCCTACAATGAGCAGTTCTTC. Amino acids: CASSSSRLSYNEQFF.

In this sample, this clone turned up once. The rearrangement uses TRBV19 and TRBJ1-5, with a possible D match to TRBD1 (6 bases). Deletions cut 3 bases from V and 4 bases from J, with 13 bases between. This CDR3 region has 15 residues. Germline loops: CDR1 LNHDA, CDR2 SQIVND (reference sequence). In DNA, the CDR3 is TGTGCCAGTAGTATCCTACAGGGCGTGAATCAGCCCCAGCATTTT. Translated, it gives CASSILQGVNQPQHF.

This clone appeared a single time. The V and J genes are TRBV18 and TRBJ2-1; 8 nucleotides match TRBD1. This CDR3 has 14 amino acids. J lost 9 bases, V lost 4 bases, and 8 bases had no gene match. The germline gives CDR1 KGHSH, CDR2 LQKENI. For the CDR3, the DNA is TGTGCCAGCTCACAAGGGACAGGATTCGGTGAGCAGTTCTTC. It yields the protein CASSQGTGFGEQFF.

The count of this clone is one. V and J are TRBV6-5 and TRBJ1-6; D is unclear. This CDR3 is built from 12 residues. CDR1 and CDR2 (germline): MNHEY, SVGAGI. The germline V and J ends were trimmed by 8 bases and 10 bases, with 12 bases remaining between them. This chain's CDR3 is CASATSGSPLHF. The CDR3 nucleotides read TGTGCCAGCGCGACAAGCGGCTCACCCCTCCACTTT.

This clone was detected only a few times. The chain is built from TRBV27 and TRBJ2-1, with D maybe TRBD1 (6 bases). V gave up 8 bases and J gave up 4 bases, with 9 bases separating them. The CDR3 contains 12 residues. Germline-derived CDR1 and CDR2 are MNHEY and SMNVEV (reference sequence). CDR3 in DNA: TGTGCCAGCCAGGGGCGGTACAATGAGCAGTTCTTC. This translates into CASQGRYNEQFF.

The V call is TRBV5-1, the J call TRBJ2-2, with TRBD1 identical over 9 bases. Trimming at V came to 0 bases and at J to 5 bases, leaving 5 bases not matched to a gene. CDR1 is SGHRS and CDR2 is YFSETQ in the germline V gene. The CDR3 is 16 residues long. CDR3: CASSLVVGQGTGELFF. The CDR3 nucleotides read TGCGCCAGCAGCTTGGTCGTTGGACAGGGGACCGGGGAGCTGTTTTTT.